The clone carrying this T cell receptor beta chain was recorded at least ten times. Its antigen is not known. This record belongs to a study of T cell repertoires in cytomegalovirus infection. Study overall: In public TCR beta signatures, there were indications of both CMV infection and matching HLA type. Findings and limits, study-wide: Cumulative public TCR beta family frequency identified CMV carriers with the relevant HLA.

Germline V gives CDR1 SGHTA, CDR2 FQGNSA. CDR3 length equals 14 residues. Trimming cost V 5 bases and J 2 bases, with 12 bases left between them. TCRdb redid the calling of the reads with MiXCR, one entry per CDR3 protein. The sample lists around 300,000 distinct CDR3 sequences, 20% to 25% occurring once. The rearrangement links TRBV7-2 to TRBJ1-1; possibly TRBD1 for D (6 bases). The specimen was cultured PBMCs, collected from culture after CMV antigen stimulation. The sequence came from a human donor in good health (CMV status not recorded). Some clones in this sample may be carry-over from other donors' samples. CDR3 amino acids: CASSLPGTNTEAFF. In DNA, the CDR3 is TGTGCCAGCAGCCTCCCGGGGACAAACACTGAAGCTTTCTTT.